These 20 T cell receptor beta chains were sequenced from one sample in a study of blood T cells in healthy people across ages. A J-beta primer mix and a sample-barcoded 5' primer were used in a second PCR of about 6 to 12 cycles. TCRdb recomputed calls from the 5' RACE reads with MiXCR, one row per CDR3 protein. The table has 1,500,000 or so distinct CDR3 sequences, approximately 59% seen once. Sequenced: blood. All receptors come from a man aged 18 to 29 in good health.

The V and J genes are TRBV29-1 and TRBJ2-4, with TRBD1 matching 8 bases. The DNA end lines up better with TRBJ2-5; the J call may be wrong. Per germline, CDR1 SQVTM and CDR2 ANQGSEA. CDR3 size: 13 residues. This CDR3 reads CSVKTGGQETQYF. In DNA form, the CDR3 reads TGCAGCGTTAAAACAGGGGGCCAAGAGACCCAGTACTTC.

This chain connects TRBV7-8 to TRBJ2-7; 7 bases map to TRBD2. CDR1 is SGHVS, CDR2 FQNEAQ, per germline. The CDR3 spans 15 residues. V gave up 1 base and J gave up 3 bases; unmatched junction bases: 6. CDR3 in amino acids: CASSLELANSYEQYF. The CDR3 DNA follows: TGTGCCAGCAGCTTAGAACTAGCGAATAGCTACGAGCAGTACTTC.

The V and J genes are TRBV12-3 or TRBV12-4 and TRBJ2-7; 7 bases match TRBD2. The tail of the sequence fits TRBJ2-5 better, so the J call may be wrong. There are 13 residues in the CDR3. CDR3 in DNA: TGTGCCAGCAGTTGGGGGGGTAGGGAGACCCAGTACTTC. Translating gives CASSWGGRETQYF.

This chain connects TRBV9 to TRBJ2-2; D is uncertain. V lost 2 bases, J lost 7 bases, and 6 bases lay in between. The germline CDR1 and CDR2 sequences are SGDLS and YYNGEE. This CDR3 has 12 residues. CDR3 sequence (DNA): TGTGCCAGCAGCGTGTTGGTCGGGGAGCTGTTTTTT. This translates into CASSVLVGELFF. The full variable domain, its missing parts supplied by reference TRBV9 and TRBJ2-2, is DSGVTQTPKHLITATGQRVTLRCSPRSGDLSVYWYQQSLDQGLQFLIQYYNGEERAKGNILERFSAQQFPDLHSELNLSSLELGDSALYFCASSVLVGELFFGEGSRLTVL.

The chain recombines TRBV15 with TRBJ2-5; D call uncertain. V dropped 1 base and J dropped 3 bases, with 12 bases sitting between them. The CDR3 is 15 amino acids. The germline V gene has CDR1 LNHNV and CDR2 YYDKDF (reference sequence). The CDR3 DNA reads TGTGCCACCAGCAGAGTCCAGCGCCTAGAAGAGACCCAGTACTTC. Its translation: CATSRVQRLEETQYF.

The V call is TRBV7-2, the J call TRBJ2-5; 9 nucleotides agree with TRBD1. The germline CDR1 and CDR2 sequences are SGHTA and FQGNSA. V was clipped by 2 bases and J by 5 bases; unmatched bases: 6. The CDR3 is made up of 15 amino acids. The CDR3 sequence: CASSLNRGREETQYF. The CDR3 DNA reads TGTGCCAGCAGCTTAAACAGGGGGCGGGAGGAGACCCAGTACTTC.

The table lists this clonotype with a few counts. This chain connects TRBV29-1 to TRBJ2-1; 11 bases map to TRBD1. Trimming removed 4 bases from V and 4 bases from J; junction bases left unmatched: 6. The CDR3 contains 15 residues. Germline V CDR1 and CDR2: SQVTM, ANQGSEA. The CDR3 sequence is CSVGSDRGRYNEQFF. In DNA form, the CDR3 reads TGCAGCGTTGGGTCGGACAGGGGGCGTTACAATGAGCAGTTCTTC.

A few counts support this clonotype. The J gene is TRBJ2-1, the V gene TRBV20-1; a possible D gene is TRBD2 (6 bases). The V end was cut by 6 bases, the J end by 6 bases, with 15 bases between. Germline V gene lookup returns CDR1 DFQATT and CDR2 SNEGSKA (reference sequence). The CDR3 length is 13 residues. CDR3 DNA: TGCAGTGCAACGGGAGCGGTGCGCAATGAGCAGTTCTTC. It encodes CSATGAVRNEQFF.

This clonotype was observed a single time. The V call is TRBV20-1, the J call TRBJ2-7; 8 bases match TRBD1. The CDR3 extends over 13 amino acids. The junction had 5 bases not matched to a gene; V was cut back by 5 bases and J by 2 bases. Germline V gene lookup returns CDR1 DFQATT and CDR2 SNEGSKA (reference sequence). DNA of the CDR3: TGCAGTGCTTTGACAGGGGTGACCTACGAGCAGTACTTC. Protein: CSALTGVTYEQYF.

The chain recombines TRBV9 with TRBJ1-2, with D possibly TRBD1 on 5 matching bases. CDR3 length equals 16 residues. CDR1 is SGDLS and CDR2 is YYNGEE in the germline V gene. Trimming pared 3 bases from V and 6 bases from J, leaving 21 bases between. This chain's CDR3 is CASSGAPPGAKDGYTF. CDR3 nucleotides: TGTGCCAGCAGCGGTGCCCCCCCCGGGGCGAAAGATGGCTACACCTTC.

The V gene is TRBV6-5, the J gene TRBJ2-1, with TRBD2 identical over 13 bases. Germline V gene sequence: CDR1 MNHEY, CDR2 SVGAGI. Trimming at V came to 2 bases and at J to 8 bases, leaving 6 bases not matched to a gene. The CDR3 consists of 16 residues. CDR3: CASSYLLAGGLYEQFF. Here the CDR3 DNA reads TGTGCCAGCAGTTACCTACTAGCGGGAGGGTTATATGAGCAGTTCTTC.

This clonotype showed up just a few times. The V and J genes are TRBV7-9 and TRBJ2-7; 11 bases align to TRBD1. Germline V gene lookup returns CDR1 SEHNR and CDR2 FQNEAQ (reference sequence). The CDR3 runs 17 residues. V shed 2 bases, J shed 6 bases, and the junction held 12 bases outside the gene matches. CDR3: CASSLIPGQGGFGEQYF. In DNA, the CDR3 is TGTGCCAGCAGCTTAATCCCGGGACAGGGGGGTTTCGGCGAGCAGTACTTC.

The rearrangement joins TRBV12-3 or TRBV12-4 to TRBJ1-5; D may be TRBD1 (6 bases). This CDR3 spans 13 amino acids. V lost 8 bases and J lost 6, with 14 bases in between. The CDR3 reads CASGGGGGQPQHF. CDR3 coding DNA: TGTGCCAGCGGGGGAGGGGGAGGTCAGCCCCAGCATTTT.

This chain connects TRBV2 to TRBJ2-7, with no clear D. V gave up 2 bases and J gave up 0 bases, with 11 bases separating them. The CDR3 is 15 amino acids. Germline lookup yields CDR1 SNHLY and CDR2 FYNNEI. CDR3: CASSEPRKFSYEQYF. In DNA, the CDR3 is TGTGCCAGCAGTGAACCGAGAAAATTCTCCTACGAGCAGTACTTC. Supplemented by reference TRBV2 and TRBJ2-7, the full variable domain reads EPEVTQTPSHQVTQMGQEVILRCVPISNHLYFYWYRQILGQKVEFLVSFYNNEISEKSEIFDDQFSVERPDGSNFTLKIRSTKLEDSAMYFCASSEPRKFSYEQYFGPGTRLTVT.

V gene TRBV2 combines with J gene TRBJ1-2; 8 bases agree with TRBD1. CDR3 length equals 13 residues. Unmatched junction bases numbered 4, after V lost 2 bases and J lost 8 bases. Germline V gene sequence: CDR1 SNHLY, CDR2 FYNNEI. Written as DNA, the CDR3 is TGTGCCAGCAGTGAACGACAGGGGTTGGGCTACACCTTC. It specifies CASSERQGLGYTF.

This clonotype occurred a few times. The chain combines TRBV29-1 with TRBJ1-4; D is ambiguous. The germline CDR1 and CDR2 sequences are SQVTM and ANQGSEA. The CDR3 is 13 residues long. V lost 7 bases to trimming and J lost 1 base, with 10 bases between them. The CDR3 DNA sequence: TGCAGCGCTCTGGCAGAAACTAATGAAAAACTGTTTTTT. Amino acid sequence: CSALAETNEKLFF.

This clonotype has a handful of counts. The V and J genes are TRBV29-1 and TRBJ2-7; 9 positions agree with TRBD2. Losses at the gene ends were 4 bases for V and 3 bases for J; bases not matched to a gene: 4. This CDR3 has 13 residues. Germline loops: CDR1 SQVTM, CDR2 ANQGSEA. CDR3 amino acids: CSVGTSENYEQYF. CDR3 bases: TGCAGCGTTGGGACTAGCGAGAACTACGAGCAGTACTTC.

CDR3 region: CASSLARGVDREVNNEQYF. The CDR3 DNA is TGTGCCAGCAGCTTAGCCCGAGGGGTGGACAGGGAAGTCAACAATGAGCAGTACTTC. The gene calls are TRBV7-9 and TRBJ2-7; 8 nucleotides agree with TRBD1. The J segment lost 7 bases and the V segment lost 0 bases, leaving 20 bases of the junction unmatched. Germline V gene lookup returns CDR1 SEHNR and CDR2 FQNEAQ (reference sequence). The CDR3 sequence is 19 residues long.

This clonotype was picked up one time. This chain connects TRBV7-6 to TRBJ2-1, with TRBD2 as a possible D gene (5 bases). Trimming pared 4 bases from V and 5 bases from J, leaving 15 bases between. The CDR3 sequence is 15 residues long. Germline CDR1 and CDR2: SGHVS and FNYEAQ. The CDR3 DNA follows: TGTGCCAGCAGCTATACGGTGGGAGAAAACAATGAGCAGTTCTTC. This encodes CASSYTVGENNEQFF. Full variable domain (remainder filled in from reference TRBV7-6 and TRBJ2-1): GAGVSQSPRYKVTKRGQDVALRCDPISGHVSLYWYRQALGQGPEFLTYFNYEAQQDKSGLPNDRFSAERPEGSISTLTIQRTEQRDSAMYRCASSYTVGENNEQFFGPGTRLTVL.

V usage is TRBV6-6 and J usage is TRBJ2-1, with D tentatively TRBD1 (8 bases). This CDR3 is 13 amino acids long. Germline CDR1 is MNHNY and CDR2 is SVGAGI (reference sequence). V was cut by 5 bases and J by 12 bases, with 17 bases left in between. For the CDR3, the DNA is TGTGCCAGCAGTACAGGGGGGGAGGGTCGGCAGTTCTTC. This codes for CASSTGGEGRQFF.